This record concerns one T cell receptor (beta chain) sequence. No antigen is known for it. The sample belongs to a study of CD8 T cells in ankylosing spondylitis. Overall study findings and caveats: A TCR beta motif of roughly 8 highly homologous variants appeared characteristic of ankylosing spondylitis blood. Reports of some motif variants in reactive arthritis synovial fluid and blood predate this one. CD8+ cells made up the disease-linked clones, which were relatively rare in peripheral blood. Disease-linked clones reportedly showed significant enrichment in matched ankylosing spondylitis synovial fluid.

V trimming: 6 bases; J trimming: 2 bases; junction bases outside the gene matches: 14. The germline V gene encodes CDR1 SNHLY and CDR2 FYNNEI. The CDR3 is 18 residues long. MiXCR was run by TCRdb on the 5' RACE reads, yielding one entry per CDR3 protein. The table records over 130,000 distinct CDR3 sequences, roughly 44% of them present only once. Sequencing was carried out using synovial fluid, either unsorted or a sorted T cell fraction (not recorded which). The clonotype comes from a male donor with ankylosing spondylitis. V gene TRBV2 combines with J gene TRBJ2-1; the match to TRBD2 covers 9 bases. CDR3 protein: CASRVTSGSVITYNEQFF. The CDR3 DNA sequence: TGTGCCAGCAGGGTGACTAGCGGATCAGTAATTACCTACAATGAGCAGTTCTTC. Full variable domain (rest looked up from reference TRBV2 and TRBJ2-1): EPEVTQTPSHQVTQMGQEVILRCVPISNHLYFYWYRQILGQKVEFLVSFYNNEISEKSEIFDDQFSVERPDGSNFTLKIRSTKLEDSAMYFCASRVTSGSVITYNEQFFGPGTRLTVL.